Listed here are 18 T cell receptor beta chains from one sample, sequenced in a study of shared clonotypes between healthy human individuals. CD45RO negativity and positive selection for CCR7 defined naive CD8 cells, a population that excluded terminally differentiated effector memory CD45RA+ cells. TCRdb keeps only in-frame clones here, not all; method: immunoSEQ multiplex PCR. This table holds about 750,000 clones, 85% to 95% found once. Sequencing used naive CD8+ T cells sorted from blood. The receptors shown here come from a man aged 25-40 years in good health.

For this clone: A far bigger clonotype differs at one base, so this is likely a read error. This specimen includes other DNA sequences encoding the same CDR3. The chain has TRBV28 and TRBJ2-7; D gene uncertain. Trimming took 5 bases from V and 0 from J, leaving 5 bases between them. CDR1 and CDR2 from the germline V gene are MDHEN and SYDVKM. The CDR3 spans 12 residues. CDR3 bases: TGTGCCAGCAGTGGACCCTCCTACGAGCAGTACTTC. Amino acid sequence: CASSGPSYEQYF.

This clone was recorded at least ten times. This chain links TRBV25-1 with TRBJ2-3; 14 bases line up with TRBD2. Germline V lookup: CDR1 MGHDK, CDR2 SYGVNS. The CDR3 sequence is 14 residues long. The V and J ends lost 5 bases and 6 bases, in that order; junction bases with no gene match: 1. CDR3 in DNA: TGTGCCAGCAGTCGGACTAGCGGGAGGGATACGCAGTATTTT. Its protein product is CASSRTSGRDTQYF.

The chain couples TRBV14 to TRBJ2-5; 14 bases are a match to TRBD2. The V and J ends lost 3 bases and 2 bases, in that order; junction bases with no gene match: 11. This CDR3 is built from 19 residues. Germline assignment: CDR1 SGHDN and CDR2 FVKESK. CDR3 protein: CASSQGTSGSLRRQETQYF. The CDR3 nucleotides are TGTGCCAGCAGCCAGGGGACTAGCGGGAGTTTAAGGCGGCAAGAGACCCAGTACTTC.

The rearrangement uses TRBV28 and TRBJ1-5, with D possibly matching TRBD1 (5 bases). CDR1 and CDR2 (germline): MDHEN, SYDVKM. This CDR3 is built from 14 residues. The ends were cut back, 7 bases at V and 3 bases at J, with 13 bases in the middle. CDR3: CASTSRGVNQPQHF. CDR3 coding DNA: TGTGCCAGCACCTCAAGGGGAGTCAATCAGCCCCAGCATTTT. The variable domain in full, completed from reference TRBV28 and TRBJ1-5, reads DVKVTQSSRYLVKRTGEKVFLECVQDMDHENMFWYRQDPGLGLRLIYFSYDVKMKEKGDIPEGYSVSREKKERFSLILESASTNQTSMYLCASTSRGVNQPQHFGDGTRLSIL.

This clone was seen once. The chain carries TRBV29-1 and TRBJ2-6; TRBD1 might be the D (5 bases). Trimming shortened V by 7 bases and J by 1 base, and 20 bases separated the two germline ends. Germline V gene sequence: CDR1 SQVTM, CDR2 ANQGSEA. The CDR3 runs 17 residues. The CDR3 spells CSARLVRDWSGANVLTF. As DNA, the CDR3 is TGCAGCGCCCGTTTGGTCAGGGATTGGTCTGGGGCCAACGTCCTGACTTTC.

Comment on this clone: Other DNA sequences in the same sample also yield this CDR3. The chain carries TRBV6-5 and TRBJ2-7; tentatively, D is TRBD2 (6 bases). V lost 3 bases, J lost 3 bases, and 12 bases lay in between. The CDR3 loop spans 14 amino acids. The germline CDR1 and CDR2 sequences are MNHEY and SVGAGI. This CDR3 is CASSYSGLDYEQYF. The CDR3 region has the DNA TGTGCCAGCAGTTATTCGGGACTCGACTACGAGCAGTACTTC.

In nucleotides, the CDR3 is TGTGCCAGCAGCGCCTACACCAGGGACACCGACTATGGCTACACCTTC. Translated: CASSAYTRDTDYGYTF. This chain uses TRBV9 with TRBJ1-2, with a possible D match to TRBD1 (6 bases). V was trimmed by 3 bases and J by 3 bases, leaving 18 bases between them. The CDR3 contains 16 residues. The germline gives CDR1 SGDLS, CDR2 YYNGEE.

The rearrangement links TRBV28 to TRBJ2-7; D remains unclear. Trimming cost V 3 bases and J 0 bases, with 12 bases left between them. The CDR3 contains 15 residues. Per germline, CDR1 MDHEN and CDR2 SYDVKM. The CDR3 here is CASSFGRYYSYEQYF. CDR3 bases: TGTGCCAGCAGTTTTGGCCGTTACTACTCCTACGAGCAGTACTTC.

The V call is TRBV6-1, the J call TRBJ1-5; D is ambiguous. CDR1 and CDR2 from the germline V gene are MNHNS and SASEGT. V was clipped by 2 bases and J by 1 base, with 9 bases between them. The CDR3 covers 15 residues. The CDR3 spells CASSETTGSNQPQHF. CDR3 DNA sequence: TGTGCCAGCAGTGAAACGACGGGAAGCAATCAGCCCCAGCATTTT.

The chain has TRBV7-9 and TRBJ2-1, with D perhaps being TRBD1 or TRBD2 (5 bases each). V was trimmed by 1 base and J by 1 base, leaving 11 bases between them. CDR1 is SEHNR and CDR2 is FQNEAQ in the germline V gene (reference sequence). This CDR3 is built from 16 residues. The CDR3 bases are TGTGCCAGCAGCTTAGGATGGGGGAGTTCCTACAATGAGCAGTTCTTC. Protein sequence: CASSLGWGSSYNEQFF.

The chain recombines TRBV4-1 with TRBJ2-1, with D possibly matching TRBD2 (6 bases). The CDR3 runs to 16 residues. The germline CDR1 and CDR2 sequences are MGHRA and YSYEKL. Trimming cost V 0 bases and J 2 bases, with 11 bases left between them. CDR3 in DNA: TGCGCCAGCAGCCAAGATCCACGGGAGACCTACAATGAGCAGTTCTTC. Translation: CASSQDPRETYNEQFF.

The genes are TRBV2 and TRBJ1-5; the D is unclear. Trimming cost V 0 bases and J 3 bases, with 9 bases left between them. Germline lookup yields CDR1 SNHLY and CDR2 FYNNEI. The CDR3 consists of 15 residues. CDR3 protein: CASSEANTYNQPQHF. DNA for the CDR3: TGTGCCAGCAGTGAAGCTAACACTTACAATCAGCCCCAGCATTTT.

The chain is built from TRBV7-3 and TRBJ2-7; the match to TRBD1 covers 9 bases. The CDR3 totals 14 residues. With 5 bases clipped from V and 6 bases from J, the junction kept 8 bases outside the gene matches. CDR1 and CDR2 (germline): SGHTA, FQGTGA. CDR3 amino acids: CASSPGQGLFEQYF. The DNA for the CDR3 is TGTGCCAGCAGCCCCGGACAGGGGCTGTTCGAGCAGTACTTC.

The J gene is TRBJ2-5, the V gene TRBV27; 9 nucleotides align to TRBD2. V lost 6 bases to trimming and J lost 5 bases; unmatched junction nucleotides: 13. The germline CDR1 and CDR2 sequences are MNHEY and SMNVEV (reference sequence). The length of the CDR3 is 16 residues. CDR3 sequence (DNA): TGTGCCAGCAGCCGTGGGGTGCGGGAGGGTCGGGAGACCCAGTACTTC. Its protein is CASSRGVREGRETQYF.

The rearrangement joins TRBV19 to TRBJ1-4, with TRBD1 as a possible D gene (5 bases). From germline, CDR1 is LNHDA and CDR2 SQIVND (reference sequence). The ends were cut back, 6 bases at V and 0 bases at J, with 11 bases in the middle. The CDR3 loop spans 15 amino acids. CDR3 nucleotide sequence: TGTGCCAGTAGGGACAAGAGTGCAACTAATGAAAAACTGTTTTTT. It is translated as CASRDKSATNEKLFF.

The chain joins TRBV15 to TRBJ2-3; D not certain. Germline V CDR1 and CDR2: LNHNV, YYDKDF (reference sequence). Between the trimmed V and J ends, which lost 5 bases and 1 base, there was a span of 19 bases. The CDR3 is 17 amino acids. The CDR3 coding sequence is TGTGCCACCAGCGGGCGACGGACGGGTTTGGGCACAGATACGCAGTATTTT. It specifies CATSGRRTGLGTDTQYF.

This chain connects TRBV10-3 to TRBJ2-3; TRBD2 aligns across 7 bases. The CDR3 length is 12 residues. The V gene's germline CDR1 is ENHRY and CDR2 SYGVKD. Trimming cost V 3 bases and J 9 bases; bases outside gene matches: 3. DNA for the CDR3: TGTGCCATCAGTGACCTGCGGGAGACGCAGTATTTT. Encoded protein: CAISDLRETQYF.

The rearrangement uses TRBV13 and TRBJ2-1; D is uncertain. Trimming stripped 2 bases from V and 4 bases from J, with 6 bases between. The CDR3 extends over 13 amino acids. Germline-derived CDR1 and CDR2 are PRHDT and FYEKMQ (reference sequence). CDR3 amino acids: CASSLRPYNEQFF. In DNA form, the CDR3 reads TGTGCCAGCAGCTTAAGACCTTACAATGAGCAGTTCTTC.